The rows below give T cell receptor beta chains drawn from one sample of a study of cytomegalovirus exposure and HLA in healthy donors. The repertoire was sequenced with immunoSEQ multiplex PCR; TCRdb's copy has only in-frame clones and lacks some. Of 200,000 or so clones listed, 84% were seen once; the top ten hold under 15%. Sequencing input: PBMCs. These receptors all stem from a woman under 40 in good health and CMV-seropositive. Both conserved end residues are part of each CDR3. The D gene is left open where the match is weak. A clone size is listed for some rows: how often the clone was seen (once, few, many), or a class if it is expanded.

abundance: .; j_gene: TRBJ2-5; len: 13; v_gene: TRBV18; d_gene: .; CDR3aa: CASSPRGVETQYF; CDR3nt: TGTGCCAGCTCACCACGCGGGGTTGAGACCCAGTACTTC
abundance: .; j_gene: TRBJ2-7; len: 14; v_gene: TRBV28; d_gene: TRBD2; CDR3aa: CASKPAGAPHEQYF; CDR3nt: TGTGCCAGCAAACCCGCGGGAGCCCCCCACGAGCAGTACTTC
abundance: .; j_gene: TRBJ1-1; len: 11; v_gene: TRBV29-1; d_gene: .; CDR3aa: CSVEEGNIAFF; CDR3nt: TGCAGCGTTGAAGAGGGCAACATCGCTTTCTTT
abundance: .; j_gene: TRBJ2-3; len: 13; v_gene: TRBV29-1; d_gene: TRBD2; CDR3aa: CSGGGSRTDTQYF; CDR3nt: TGCAGCGGGGGAGGGAGCCGCACAGATACGCAGTATTTT
abundance: .; j_gene: TRBJ2-1; len: 17; v_gene: TRBV5-1; d_gene: .; CDR3aa: CASSLPPDFRSYNEQFF; CDR3nt: TGCGCCAGCAGCTTGCCCCCGGACTTCCGCTCCTACAATGAGCAGTTCTTC
abundance: .; j_gene: TRBJ2-3; len: 14; v_gene: TRBV5-1; d_gene: .; CDR3aa: CASSHLTSTDTQYF; CDR3nt: TGCGCCAGCAGCCATCTCACTAGCACAGATACGCAGTATTTT
abundance: .; j_gene: TRBJ2-2; len: 13; v_gene: TRBV2; d_gene: .; CDR3aa: CASSTENTGELFF; CDR3nt: TGTGCCAGCTCGACAGAAAACACCGGGGAGCTGTTTTTT
abundance: .; j_gene: TRBJ2-3; len: 16; v_gene: TRBV4-2; d_gene: .; CDR3aa: CASSQEYRGSADTQYF; CDR3nt: TGTGCCAGCAGCCAAGAATATAGAGGGAGCGCAGATACGCAGTATTTT
abundance: .; j_gene: TRBJ2-5; len: 15; v_gene: TRBV19; d_gene: TRBD2; CDR3aa: CASSPWSGGQETQYF; CDR3nt: TGTGCCAGTAGTCCCTGGAGCGGGGGACAAGAGACCCAGTACTTC
abundance: .; j_gene: TRBJ2-6; len: 15; v_gene: TRBV19; d_gene: .; CDR3aa: CASTNPGAGANVLTF; CDR3nt: TGTGCCAGTACCAATCCAGGGGCTGGGGCCAACGTCCTGACTTTC
abundance: .; j_gene: TRBJ2-1; len: 14; v_gene: TRBV6-1; d_gene: .; CDR3aa: CASVRRGSYNEQFF; CDR3nt: TGTGCCAGCGTCCGGAGGGGCTCCTACAATGAGCAGTTCTTC
abundance: .; j_gene: TRBJ1-3; len: 16; v_gene: TRBV4-2; d_gene: .; CDR3aa: CASSQERAGEGNTIYF; CDR3nt: TGTGCCAGCAGCCAAGAAAGGGCAGGGGAAGGAAACACCATATATTTT
abundance: once; j_gene: TRBJ2-7; len: 15; v_gene: TRBV6-5; d_gene: TRBD1; CDR3aa: CASSYLQGVGIEQYF; CDR3nt: TGTGCCAGCAGTTACCTACAGGGGGTTGGAATCGAGCAGTACTTC
abundance: .; j_gene: TRBJ1-1; len: 13; v_gene: TRBV19; d_gene: .; CDR3aa: CASSSTGDTEAFF; CDR3nt: TGTGCCAGCAGCTCGACAGGAGACACTGAAGCTTTCTTT
abundance: once; j_gene: TRBJ2-1; len: 15; v_gene: TRBV5-1; d_gene: TRBD2; CDR3aa: CASSSRAGVGNEQFF; CDR3nt: TGCGCCAGCAGCTCAAGAGCGGGAGTGGGCAATGAGCAGTTCTTC
abundance: few; j_gene: TRBJ1-2; len: 12; v_gene: TRBV13; d_gene: .; CDR3aa: CASSPRSYGYTF; CDR3nt: TGTGCCAGCAGTCCCAGGTCTTATGGCTACACCTTC
abundance: .; j_gene: TRBJ2-5; len: 16; v_gene: TRBV29-1; d_gene: TRBD2; CDR3aa: CSVQSGAGTFQETQYF; CDR3nt: TGCAGCGTCCAAAGCGGGGCAGGGACTTTTCAAGAGACCCAGTACTTC
abundance: .; j_gene: TRBJ1-4; len: 14; v_gene: TRBV5-6; d_gene: TRBD1; CDR3aa: CASSFGQGGEKLFF; CDR3nt: TGTGCCAGCAGCTTCGGACAGGGCGGGGAAAAACTGTTTTTT
abundance: .; j_gene: TRBJ2-4; len: 13; v_gene: TRBV19; d_gene: .; CDR3aa: CASSTSIGNIQYF; CDR3nt: TGTGCCAGTAGTACCTCGATCGGAAACATTCAGTACTTC
abundance: .; j_gene: TRBJ1-2; len: 15; v_gene: TRBV29-1; d_gene: .; CDR3aa: CSVDAEAHSLYGYTF; CDR3nt: TGCAGCGTTGATGCGGAGGCCCATTCCCTCTATGGCTACACCTTC
abundance: .; j_gene: TRBJ1-2; len: 15; v_gene: TRBV5-1; d_gene: .; CDR3aa: CASSLVVGDLSGYTF; CDR3nt: TGCGCCAGCAGCTTGGTAGTCGGGGATTTGAGTGGCTACACCTTC
abundance: once; j_gene: TRBJ2-2; len: 15; v_gene: TRBV6-6; d_gene: TRBD1; CDR3aa: CASTKGDRYTGELFF; CDR3nt: TGTGCCAGCACTAAAGGGGACAGGTACACCGGGGAGCTGTTTTTT
abundance: .; j_gene: TRBJ2-7; len: 15; v_gene: TRBV6-1; d_gene: TRBD2; CDR3aa: CASSQGLAAHYEQYF; CDR3nt: TGTGCCAGCAGCCAAGGGCTAGCGGCACACTACGAGCAGTACTTC
abundance: .; j_gene: TRBJ2-7; len: 17; v_gene: TRBV14; d_gene: TRBD2; CDR3aa: CASSQGLAVWHQNEQYF; CDR3nt: TGTGCCAGCAGCCAGGGACTAGCGGTCTGGCACCAAAACGAGCAGTACTTC
abundance: .; j_gene: TRBJ2-7; len: 14; v_gene: TRBV5-4; d_gene: TRBD1; CDR3aa: CASSPKTGGREQYF; CDR3nt: TGTGCCAGCAGCCCGAAGACAGGGGGGAGGGAGCAGTACTTC
abundance: .; j_gene: TRBJ2-1; len: 13; v_gene: TRBV25-1; d_gene: .; CDR3aa: CASSPGSSNEQFF; CDR3nt: TGTGCCAGCAGCCCAGGATCGTCCAATGAGCAGTTCTTC
abundance: .; j_gene: TRBJ2-7; len: 15; v_gene: TRBV9; d_gene: TRBD1; CDR3aa: CASSPHAGTGPEQYF; CDR3nt: TGTGCCAGCAGCCCTCACGCCGGGACAGGGCCCGAGCAGTACTTC
abundance: .; j_gene: TRBJ2-7; len: 15; v_gene: TRBV5-1; d_gene: TRBD2; CDR3aa: CASSLGLAGDDEQYF; CDR3nt: TGCGCCAGCAGCTTGGGACTAGCGGGAGATGACGAGCAGTACTTC
abundance: .; j_gene: TRBJ2-5; len: 16; v_gene: TRBV6-1; d_gene: TRBD2; CDR3aa: CASSEQAGVPQETQYF; CDR3nt: TGTGCCAGCAGTGAACAGGCGGGAGTCCCCCAAGAGACCCAGTACTTC
abundance: .; j_gene: TRBJ2-1; len: 15; v_gene: TRBV6-1; d_gene: .; CDR3aa: CASSEFSLSYNEQFF; CDR3nt: TGTGCCAGCAGTGAATTTTCTCTCTCCTACAATGAGCAGTTCTTC
abundance: .; j_gene: TRBJ2-6; len: 15; v_gene: TRBV6-1; d_gene: .; CDR3aa: CASSEPGSGANVLTF; CDR3nt: TGTGCCAGCAGTGAGCCCGGCTCTGGGGCCAACGTCCTGACTTTC
abundance: .; j_gene: TRBJ2-2; len: 15; v_gene: TRBV29-1; d_gene: .; CDR3aa: CSVGSKNLGGGELFF; CDR3nt: TGCAGCGTTGGGTCCAAAAACTTAGGGGGCGGGGAGCTGTTTTTT
abundance: .; j_gene: TRBJ2-1; len: 14; v_gene: TRBV6-5; d_gene: TRBD2; CDR3aa: CASSYLAGGPEQFF; CDR3nt: TGTGCCAGCAGTTACTTAGCGGGAGGCCCCGAGCAGTTCTTC
abundance: .; j_gene: TRBJ1-1; len: 16; v_gene: TRBV6-5; d_gene: TRBD1; CDR3aa: CASSYRGTGSNTEAFF; CDR3nt: TGTGCCAGCAGTTACAGGGGGACAGGGTCGAACACTGAAGCTTTCTTT
abundance: once; j_gene: TRBJ2-7; len: 14; v_gene: TRBV5-1; d_gene: .; CDR3aa: CASSLGTYSYEQYF; CDR3nt: TGCGCCAGCAGCTTGGGAACATACTCCTACGAGCAGTACTTC
abundance: many; j_gene: TRBJ1-5; len: 15; v_gene: TRBV12-1; d_gene: .; CDR3aa: CASGFPTHSNQPQHF; CDR3nt: TGTGCCAGCGGGTTCCCGACACATAGCAATCAGCCCCAGCATTTT
abundance: .; j_gene: TRBJ2-7; len: 18; v_gene: TRBV18; d_gene: TRBD2; CDR3aa: CASSPGAGGPQMGKEQYF; CDR3nt: TGTGCCAGCTCACCGGGAGCGGGAGGACCTCAAATGGGAAAGGAGCAGTACTTC
abundance: .; j_gene: TRBJ2-3; len: 13; v_gene: TRBV5-1; d_gene: .; CDR3aa: CASSLVPVDTQYF; CDR3nt: TGCGCCAGCAGCTTGGTACCGGTGGATACGCAGTATTTT
abundance: .; j_gene: TRBJ2-2; len: 15; v_gene: TRBV28; d_gene: .; CDR3aa: CASSLPGALTGELFF; CDR3nt: TGTGCCAGCAGTTTACCAGGGGCTCTTACCGGGGAGCTGTTTTTT
abundance: .; j_gene: TRBJ1-4; len: 14; v_gene: TRBV5-1; d_gene: .; CDR3aa: CASSPRTVGEKLFF; CDR3nt: TGCGCCAGCAGCCCCAGGACAGTCGGGGAAAAACTGTTTTTT
abundance: .; j_gene: TRBJ1-1; len: 16; v_gene: TRBV5-1; d_gene: .; CDR3aa: CASSLEAGATNTEAFF; CDR3nt: TGCGCCAGCAGCTTGGAGGCAGGGGCAACGAACACTGAAGCTTTCTTT
abundance: .; j_gene: TRBJ1-3; len: 12; v_gene: TRBV28; d_gene: .; CDR3aa: CASSFVGNTIYF; CDR3nt: TGTGCCAGCAGTTTTGTAGGAAACACCATATATTTT
abundance: .; j_gene: TRBJ1-5; len: 15; v_gene: TRBV28; d_gene: .; CDR3aa: CASSFIRHSNQPQHF; CDR3nt: TGTGCCAGCAGTTTCATCAGGCATAGCAATCAGCCCCAGCATTTT
abundance: once; j_gene: TRBJ1-2; len: 18; v_gene: TRBV10-3; d_gene: .; CDR3aa: CAISEVVFGLKPNYGYTF; CDR3nt: TGTGCCATCAGTGAAGTTGTTTTCGGTTTGAAGCCTAACTATGGCTACACCTTC